This T cell receptor (beta chain) is drawn from a study of identical twins. MiXCR, run by TCRdb on the 5' RACE reads, gives a single entry per CDR3 protein. The sample includes 650,000 to 800,000 distinct CDR3 sequences, 8.6% of them seen just once. V lost 1 base to trimming and J lost 5 bases; unmatched junction nucleotides: 6. The CDR3 has 15 amino acids. This clonotype was counted between two and nine times. What it recognizes is unknown. Findings and limits, study-wide: Sequences that were out-of-frame, alpha and twin-shared displayed an excess of low generation probability.

The data also belong to a second study, concerning yellow fever vaccine responses in identical twins.

V is TRBV12-3 or TRBV12-4 and J is TRBJ2-5; 8 nucleotides match TRBD1. Source material: PBMCs. The TCR originated in a woman younger than 35 in good health. The CDR3 DNA follows: TGTGCCAGCAGTTTAGGGCAGGGGGCATGGGAGACCCAGTACTTC. This translates into CASSLGQGAWETQYF.